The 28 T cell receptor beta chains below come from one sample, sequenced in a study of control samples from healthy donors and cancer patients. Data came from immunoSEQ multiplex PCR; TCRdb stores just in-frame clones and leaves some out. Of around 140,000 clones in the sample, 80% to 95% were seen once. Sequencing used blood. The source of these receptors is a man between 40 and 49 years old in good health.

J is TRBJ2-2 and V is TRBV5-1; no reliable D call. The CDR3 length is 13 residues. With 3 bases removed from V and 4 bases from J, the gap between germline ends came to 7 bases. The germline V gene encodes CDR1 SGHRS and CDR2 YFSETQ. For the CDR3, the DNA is TGCGCCAGCAGCTCGGAGCCCACCGGGGAGCTGTTTTTT. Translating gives CASSSEPTGELFF.

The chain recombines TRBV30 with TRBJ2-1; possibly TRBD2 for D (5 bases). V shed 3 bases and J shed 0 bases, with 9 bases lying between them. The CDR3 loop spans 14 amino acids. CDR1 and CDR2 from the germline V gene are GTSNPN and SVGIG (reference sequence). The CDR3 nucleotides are TGTGCCTGGAGAAGGAGGAGCTCCTACAATGAGCAGTTCTTC. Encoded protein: CAWRRRSSYNEQFF.

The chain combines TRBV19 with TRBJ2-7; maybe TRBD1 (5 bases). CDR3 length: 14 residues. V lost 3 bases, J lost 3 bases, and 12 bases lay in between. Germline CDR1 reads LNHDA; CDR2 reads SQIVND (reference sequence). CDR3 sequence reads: CASSISPGNYEQYF. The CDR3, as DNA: TGTGCCAGTAGTATCTCGCCAGGGAACTACGAGCAGTACTTC.

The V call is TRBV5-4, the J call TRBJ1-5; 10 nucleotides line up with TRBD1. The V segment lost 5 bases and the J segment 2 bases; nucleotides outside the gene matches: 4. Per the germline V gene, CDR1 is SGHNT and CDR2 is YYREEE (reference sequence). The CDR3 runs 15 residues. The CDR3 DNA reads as TGTGCCAGCAGTGCCGGGACAGGGGGCAATCAGCCCCAGCATTTT. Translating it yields CASSAGTGGNQPQHF. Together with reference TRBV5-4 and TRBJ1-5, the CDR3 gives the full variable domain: ETGVTQSPTHLIKTRGQQVTLRCSSQSGHNTVSWYQQALGQGPQFIFQYYREEENGRGNFPPRFSGLQFPNYSSELNVNALELDDSALYLCASSAGTGGNQPQHFGDGTRLSIL.

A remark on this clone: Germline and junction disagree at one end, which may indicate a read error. The CDR3 sequence: CASSFGTGEYEQCF. Written as DNA, the CDR3 is TGCGCCAGCAGCTTTGGGACAGGGGAATACGAGCAGTGCTTC. The V call is TRBV5-1, the J call TRBJ2-7; 10 bases match TRBD1. Per the germline V gene, CDR1 is SGHRS and CDR2 is YFSETQ. The CDR3 extends over 14 amino acids.

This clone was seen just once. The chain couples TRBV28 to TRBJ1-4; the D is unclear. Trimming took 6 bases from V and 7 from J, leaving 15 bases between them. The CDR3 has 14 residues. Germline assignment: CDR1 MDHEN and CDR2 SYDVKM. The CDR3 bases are TGTGCCAGCAGCCCACACGGAGGAGCTGAAAAACTGTTTTTT. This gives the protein CASSPHGGAEKLFF.

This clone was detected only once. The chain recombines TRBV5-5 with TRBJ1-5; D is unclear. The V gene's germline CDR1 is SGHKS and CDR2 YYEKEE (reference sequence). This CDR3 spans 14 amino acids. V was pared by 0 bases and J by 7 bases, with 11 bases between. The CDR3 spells CASSLAGKGQPQHF. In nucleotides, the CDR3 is TGTGCCAGCAGCTTGGCAGGAAAAGGCCAGCCCCAGCATTTT.

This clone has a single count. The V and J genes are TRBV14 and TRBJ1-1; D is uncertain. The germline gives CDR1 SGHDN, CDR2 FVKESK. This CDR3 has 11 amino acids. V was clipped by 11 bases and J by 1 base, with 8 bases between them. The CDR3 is CAGRTNTEAFF. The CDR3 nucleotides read TGTGCCGGACGGACGAACACTGAAGCTTTCTTT.

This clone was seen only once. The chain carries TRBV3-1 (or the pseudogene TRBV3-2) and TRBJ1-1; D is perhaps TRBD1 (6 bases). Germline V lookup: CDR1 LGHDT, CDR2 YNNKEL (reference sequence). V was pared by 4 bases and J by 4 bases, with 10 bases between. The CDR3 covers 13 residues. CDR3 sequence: CASSLGGLTEAFF. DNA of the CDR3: TGTGCCAGCAGCCTTGGGGGGCTCACTGAAGCTTTCTTT.

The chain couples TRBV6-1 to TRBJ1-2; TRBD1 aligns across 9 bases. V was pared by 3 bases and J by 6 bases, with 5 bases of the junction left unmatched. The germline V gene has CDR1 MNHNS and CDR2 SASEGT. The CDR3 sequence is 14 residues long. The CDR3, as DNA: TGTGCCAGCAGTGATAGAGGGGACAGGGATGGCTACACCTTC. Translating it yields CASSDRGDRDGYTF.

The CDR3 DNA follows: TGTGCCAGCAGCTTAACGGGGGGGTCCTTCACAGATACGCAGTATTTT. It specifies CASSLTGGSFTDTQYF. V usage is TRBV7-3 and J usage is TRBJ2-3; 7 bases match TRBD2. CDR1 is SGHTA and CDR2 is FQGTGA in the germline V gene. Trimming cost V 0 bases and J 2 bases; bases outside gene matches: 5. The CDR3 is made up of 16 amino acids.

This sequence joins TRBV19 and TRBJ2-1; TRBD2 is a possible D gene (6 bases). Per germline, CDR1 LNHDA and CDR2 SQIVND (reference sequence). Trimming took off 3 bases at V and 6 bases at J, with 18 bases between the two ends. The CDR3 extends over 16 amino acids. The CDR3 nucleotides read TGTGCCAGTAGTATTACTGGGGACTGGCCCGGCAATGAGCAGTTCTTC. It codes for CASSITGDWPGNEQFF.

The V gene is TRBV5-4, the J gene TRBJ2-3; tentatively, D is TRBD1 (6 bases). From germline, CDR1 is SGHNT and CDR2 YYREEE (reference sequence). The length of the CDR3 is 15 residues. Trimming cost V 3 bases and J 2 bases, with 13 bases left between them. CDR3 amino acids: CASSSPGQNTDTQYF. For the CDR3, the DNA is TGTGCCAGCAGCTCACCGGGACAAAACACAGATACGCAGTATTTT.

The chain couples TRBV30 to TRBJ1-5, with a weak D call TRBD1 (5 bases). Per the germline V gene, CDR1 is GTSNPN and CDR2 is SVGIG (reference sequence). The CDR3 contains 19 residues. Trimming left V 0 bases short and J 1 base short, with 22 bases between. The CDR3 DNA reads TGTGCCTGGAGTGTACATTCCCTGGGCAGGGAGCGAAGCAATCAGCCCCAGCATTTT. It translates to CAWSVHSLGRERSNQPQHF.

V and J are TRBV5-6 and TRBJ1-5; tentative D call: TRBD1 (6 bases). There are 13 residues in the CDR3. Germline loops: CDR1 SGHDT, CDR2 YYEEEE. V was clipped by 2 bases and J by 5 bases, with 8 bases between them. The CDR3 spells CASSLQGDQPQHF. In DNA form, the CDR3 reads TGTGCCAGCAGCTTACAGGGAGATCAGCCCCAGCATTTT.

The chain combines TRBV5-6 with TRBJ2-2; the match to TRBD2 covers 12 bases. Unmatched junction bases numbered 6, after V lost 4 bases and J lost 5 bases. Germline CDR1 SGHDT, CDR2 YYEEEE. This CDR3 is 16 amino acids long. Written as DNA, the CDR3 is TGTGCCAGCAGCGAAAGACTAGCGGGGGTAACCGGGGAGCTGTTTTTT. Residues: CASSERLAGVTGELFF.

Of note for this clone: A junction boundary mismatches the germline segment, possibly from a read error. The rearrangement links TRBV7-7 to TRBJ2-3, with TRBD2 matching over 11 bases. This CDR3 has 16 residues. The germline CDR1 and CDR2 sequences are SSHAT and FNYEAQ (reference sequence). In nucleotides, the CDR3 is TGTGCTAGCAGCTTAGGTCTAGCGGGGGGCCAGGATACGCAGTATTTT. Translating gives CASSLGLAGGQDTQYF.

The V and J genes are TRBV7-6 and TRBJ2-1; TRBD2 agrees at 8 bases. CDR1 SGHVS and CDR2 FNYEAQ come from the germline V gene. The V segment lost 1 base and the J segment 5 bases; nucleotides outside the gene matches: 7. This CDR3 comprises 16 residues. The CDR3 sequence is CASSLGFAGGNNEQFF. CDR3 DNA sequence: TGTGCCAGCAGCTTAGGGTTCGCGGGGGGCAACAATGAGCAGTTCTTC.

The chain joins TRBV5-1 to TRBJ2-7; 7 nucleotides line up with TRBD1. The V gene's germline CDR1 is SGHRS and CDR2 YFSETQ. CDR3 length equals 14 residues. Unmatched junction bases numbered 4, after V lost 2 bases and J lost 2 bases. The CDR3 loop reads CASSFSGTAYEQYF. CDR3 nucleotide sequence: TGCGCCAGCAGCTTTTCCGGGACAGCCTACGAGCAGTACTTC.

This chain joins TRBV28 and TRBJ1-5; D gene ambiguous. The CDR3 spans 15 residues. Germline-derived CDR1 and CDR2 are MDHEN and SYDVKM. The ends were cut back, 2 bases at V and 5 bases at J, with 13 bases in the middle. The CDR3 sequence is CASSLGSAGDQPQHF. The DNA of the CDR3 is TGTGCCAGCAGTTTAGGCAGCGCTGGGGATCAGCCCCAGCATTTT.

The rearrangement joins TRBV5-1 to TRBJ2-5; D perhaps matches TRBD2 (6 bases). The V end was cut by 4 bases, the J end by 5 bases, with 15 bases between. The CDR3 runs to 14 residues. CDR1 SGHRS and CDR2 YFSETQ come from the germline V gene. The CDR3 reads CASSATGAVETQYF. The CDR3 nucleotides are TGCGCCAGCAGCGCGACGGGAGCCGTGGAGACCCAGTACTTC.

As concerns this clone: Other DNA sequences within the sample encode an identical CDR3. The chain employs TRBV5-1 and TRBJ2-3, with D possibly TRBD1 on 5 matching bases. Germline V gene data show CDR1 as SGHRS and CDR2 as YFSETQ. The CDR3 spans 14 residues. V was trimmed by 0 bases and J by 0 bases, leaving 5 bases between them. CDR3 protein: CASSLGQSTDTQYF. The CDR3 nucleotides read TGCGCCAGCAGCTTGGGACAGAGCACAGATACGCAGTATTTT.

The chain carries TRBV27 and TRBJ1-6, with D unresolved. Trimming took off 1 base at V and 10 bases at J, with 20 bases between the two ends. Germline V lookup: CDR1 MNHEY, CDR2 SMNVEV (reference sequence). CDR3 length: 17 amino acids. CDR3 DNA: TGTGCCAGCAGTTTATTTGGCGCACCCCCATATGGGTCACCCCTCCACTTT. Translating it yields CASSLFGAPPYGSPLHF.

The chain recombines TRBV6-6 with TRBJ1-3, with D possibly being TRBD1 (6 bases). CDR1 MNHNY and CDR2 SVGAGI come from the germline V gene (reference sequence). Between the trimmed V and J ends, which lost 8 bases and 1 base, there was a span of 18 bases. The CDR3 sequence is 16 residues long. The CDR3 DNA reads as TGTGCCAGCCGAGCCGGCGGGGGGCAGTCTGGAAACACCATATATTTT. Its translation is CASRAGGGQSGNTIYF.

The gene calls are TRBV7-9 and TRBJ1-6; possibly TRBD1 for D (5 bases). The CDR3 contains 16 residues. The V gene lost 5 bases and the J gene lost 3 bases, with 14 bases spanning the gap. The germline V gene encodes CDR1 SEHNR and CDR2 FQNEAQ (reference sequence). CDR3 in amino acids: CASSPTGFNYNSPLHF. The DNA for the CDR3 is TGTGCCAGCAGCCCCACAGGTTTTAACTATAATTCACCCCTCCACTTT.

CDR3 sequence reads: CASSPLQGAYNEQFF. The CDR3 DNA sequence: TGTGCCAGCTCACCACTTCAGGGGGCCTACAATGAGCAGTTCTTC. The V and J genes are TRBV18 and TRBJ2-1, with 7 bases lining up with TRBD1. The V gene end was trimmed by 1 base and the J gene end by 2 bases; junction bases not matched to a gene: 2. CDR1 is KGHSH and CDR2 is LQKENI in the germline V gene. The CDR3 runs to 15 residues.

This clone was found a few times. CDR3 DNA: TGTGCCAGCAGTGATGGGGTGGACTTAGCCAAAAACATTCAGTACTTC. Its protein product is CASSDGVDLAKNIQYF. The chain recombines TRBV2 with TRBJ2-4, with TRBD2 as a possible D gene (5 bases). This CDR3 has 16 residues. V lost 3 bases to trimming and J lost 0 bases, with 12 bases between them. CDR1 is SNHLY and CDR2 is FYNNEI in the germline V gene.

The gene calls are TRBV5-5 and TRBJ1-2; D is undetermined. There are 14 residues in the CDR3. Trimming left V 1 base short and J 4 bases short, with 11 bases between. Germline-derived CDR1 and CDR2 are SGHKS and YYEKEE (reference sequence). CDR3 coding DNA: TGTGCCAGCAGCTTGTTGGGAGAACTCTATGGCTACACCTTC. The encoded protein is CASSLLGELYGYTF.